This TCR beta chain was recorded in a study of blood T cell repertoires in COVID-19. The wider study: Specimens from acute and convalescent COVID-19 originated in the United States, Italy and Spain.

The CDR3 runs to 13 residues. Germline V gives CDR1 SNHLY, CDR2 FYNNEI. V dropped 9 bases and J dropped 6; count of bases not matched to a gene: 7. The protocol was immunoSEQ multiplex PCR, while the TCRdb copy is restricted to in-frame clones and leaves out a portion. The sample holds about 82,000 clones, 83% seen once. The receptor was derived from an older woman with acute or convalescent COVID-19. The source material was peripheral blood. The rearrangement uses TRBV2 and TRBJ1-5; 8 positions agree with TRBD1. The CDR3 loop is CARSGTGGQPQHF. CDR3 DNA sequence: TGTGCCAGGTCGGGGACAGGCGGTCAGCCCCAGCATTTT.